This T cell receptor beta chain emerged from a study of blood T cell repertoires in COVID-19. Study at large: Some COVID-19 samples were acute and others convalescent; all came from the United States, Italy and Spain.

Using immunoSEQ multiplex PCR, the repertoire was profiled, and TCRdb retains in-frame clones only, with some absent. Here the sample spans more than 300,000 clones, around 89% being singletons. V was pared by 7 bases and J by 4 bases, with 5 bases of the junction left unmatched. Per the germline V gene, CDR1 is WSHSY and CDR2 is SAAADI. This CDR3 is built from 14 residues. All enrollees were about 18 to 90 years old and from 24 US areas. Assignments of participants to cohorts depended upon their own reported clinical history. Recovered status in Cohort 3 required two negative PCRs, clearance, or symptom resolution.

The source is a woman between 18 and 30 years old who had recovered from COVID-19. V and J are TRBV10-2 and TRBJ2-2, with 8 bases that match TRBD1. Sequences were obtained from PBMCs or T cells enriched from blood (not recorded which). The CDR3 DNA reads as TGCGCCAGCAACGACAGGGGAGGCACCGGGGAGCTGTTTTTT. Translating gives CASNDRGGTGELFF.